What follows describes a single TCR beta chain. The antigen is unknown. The sample belongs to a study of cytomegalovirus exposure and HLA in healthy donors. The CDR3 length is 16 residues. The V gene's germline CDR1 is GTSNPN and CDR2 SVGIG (reference sequence). PCR used 60 Vbeta primers and 13 Jbeta primers. Here immunoSEQ multiplex PCR was the method, and the copy in TCRdb shows in-frame clones only, minus some. The table shows about 170,000 clones, with around 78% occurring only once. Points from the study as a whole: Reportedly, HLA-A and HLA-B alleles of most subjects were accurately predicted from TCR beta. Most TCR sequences showed up rarely, but some public TCRs showed up in many donors. In vitro checks showed that a few CMV-associated chains really do target CMV antigens.

This TCR was sampled from a woman younger than 45 in good health and CMV-seropositive. Sequenced input: PBMCs. The chain has TRBV30 and TRBJ2-5; 11 bases match TRBD2. The closer fit of TRBJ2-7 to the DNA end suggests the J call may be wrong. CDR3: CAGKEGSSGRADEQYF. In DNA form, the CDR3 reads TGTGCCGGAAAGGAGGGGAGTAGCGGGAGGGCCGACGAGCAGTACTTC.